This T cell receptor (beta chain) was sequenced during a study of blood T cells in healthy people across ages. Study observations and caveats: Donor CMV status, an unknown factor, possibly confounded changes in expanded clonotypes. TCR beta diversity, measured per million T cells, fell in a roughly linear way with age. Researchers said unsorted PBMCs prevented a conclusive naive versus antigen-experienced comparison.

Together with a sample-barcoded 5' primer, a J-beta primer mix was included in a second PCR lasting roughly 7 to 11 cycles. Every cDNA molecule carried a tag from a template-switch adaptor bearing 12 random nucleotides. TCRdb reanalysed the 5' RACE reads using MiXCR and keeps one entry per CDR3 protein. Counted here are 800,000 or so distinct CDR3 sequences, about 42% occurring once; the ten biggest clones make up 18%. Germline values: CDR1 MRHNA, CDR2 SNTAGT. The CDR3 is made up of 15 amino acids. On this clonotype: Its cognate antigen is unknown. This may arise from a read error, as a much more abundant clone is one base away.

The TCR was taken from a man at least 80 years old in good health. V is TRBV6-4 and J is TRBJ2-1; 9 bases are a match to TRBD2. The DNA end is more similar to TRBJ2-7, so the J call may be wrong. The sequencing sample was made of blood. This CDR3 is CASSEMAGTSNEQYF. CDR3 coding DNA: TGTGCCAGCAGTGAAATGGCGGGGACTAGCAATGAGCAGTACTTC.